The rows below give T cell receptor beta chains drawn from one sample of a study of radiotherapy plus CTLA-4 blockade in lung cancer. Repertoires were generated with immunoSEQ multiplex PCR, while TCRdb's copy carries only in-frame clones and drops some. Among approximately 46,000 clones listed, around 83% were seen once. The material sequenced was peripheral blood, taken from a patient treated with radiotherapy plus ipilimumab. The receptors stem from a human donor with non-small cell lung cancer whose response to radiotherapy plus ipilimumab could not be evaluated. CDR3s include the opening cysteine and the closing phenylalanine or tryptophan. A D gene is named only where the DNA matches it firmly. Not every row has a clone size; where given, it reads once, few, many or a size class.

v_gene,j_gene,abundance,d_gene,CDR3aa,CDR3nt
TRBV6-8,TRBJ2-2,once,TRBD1,CASSWGQGRTGELFF,TGTGCCAGCAGCTGGGGACAGGGCCGGACCGGGGAGCTGTTTTTT
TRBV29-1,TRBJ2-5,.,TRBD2,CSVEPLAGEETQYF,TGCAGCGTCGAACCACTAGCGGGAGAGGAGACCCAGTACTTC
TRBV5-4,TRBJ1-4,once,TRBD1,CASSSAPDRRNEKLFF,TGTGCCAGCAGCTCGGCCCCGGACAGGCGGAATGAAAAACTGTTTTTT
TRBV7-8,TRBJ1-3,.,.,CASSLVVSGNTIYF,TGTGCCAGCAGCTTAGTCGTTTCTGGAAACACCATATATTTT
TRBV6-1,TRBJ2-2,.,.,CASISGTQNTGELFF,TGTGCCAGCATTTCCGGGACTCAGAACACCGGGGAGCTGTTTTTT
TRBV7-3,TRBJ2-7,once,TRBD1,CASGYGTGGEQYF,TGTGCCAGCGGTTACGGGACAGGGGGTGAGCAGTACTTC
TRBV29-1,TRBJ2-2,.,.,CSVRRENTGELFF,TGCAGCGTTCGCAGGGAGAACACCGGGGAGCTGTTTTTT
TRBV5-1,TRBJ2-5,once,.,CASSLGSFQTQYF,TGCGCCAGCAGCTTGGGGAGCTTCCAGACCCAGTACTTC
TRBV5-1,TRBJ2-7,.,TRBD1,CASSSRTGGYEQYF,TGCGCCAGCAGCTCTCGGACAGGGGGCTACGAGCAGTACTTC
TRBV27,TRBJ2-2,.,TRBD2,CASSSFQGGSGELFF,TGTGCCAGCAGTTCGTTCCAGGGAGGGTCCGGGGAGCTGTTTTTT
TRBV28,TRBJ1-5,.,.,CASSKRKGGNQPQHF,TGTGCCAGCAGCAAAAGAAAGGGAGGCAATCAGCCCCAGCATTTT
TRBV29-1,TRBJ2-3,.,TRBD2,CSVKGLAASTDTQYF,TGCAGCGTGAAGGGACTAGCGGCTAGCACAGATACGCAGTATTTT
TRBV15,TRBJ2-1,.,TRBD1,CATSRGPQGARGRNEQFF,TGTGCCACCAGCAGAGGGCCACAGGGGGCGAGAGGAAGGAATGAGCAGTTCTTC
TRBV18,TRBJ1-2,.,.,CASSQQGSDGYTF,TGTGCCAGCTCACAACAGGGATCCGACGGCTACACCTTC
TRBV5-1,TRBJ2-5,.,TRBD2,CASSQTSGRAGGETQYF,TGCGCCAGCAGCCAGACTAGCGGGAGGGCCGGGGGGGAGACCCAGTACTTC
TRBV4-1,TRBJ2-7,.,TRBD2,CASSRTAGTSGYEQYF,TGCGCCAGCAGCCGCACCGCCGGGACTAGCGGGTACGAGCAGTACTTC
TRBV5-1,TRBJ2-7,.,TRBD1,CASSSQQGASEQYF,TGCGCCAGCAGCTCGCAACAGGGGGCCAGTGAGCAGTACTTC
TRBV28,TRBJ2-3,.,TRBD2,CASSLLADTQYF,TGTGCCAGCAGCTTACTAGCGGATACGCAGTATTTT
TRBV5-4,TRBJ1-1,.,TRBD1,CASSSSGTGAFEAFF,TGTGCCAGCAGCTCCTCCGGGACAGGGGCGTTTGAAGCTTTCTTT
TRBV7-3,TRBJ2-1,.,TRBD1,CASSAHRDRVNEQFF,TGTGCCAGCAGCGCGCACCGGGACAGGGTCAATGAGCAGTTCTTC
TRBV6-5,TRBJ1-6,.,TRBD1,CASSYRDRVFSPLHF,TGTGCCAGCAGTTACCGGGACAGGGTATTTTCACCCCTCCACTTT
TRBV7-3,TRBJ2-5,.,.,CASSRDGRETQYF,TGTGCCAGCAGCCGGGATGGGCGGGAGACCCAGTACTTC
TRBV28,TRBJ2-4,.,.,CASGEGGAKNIQYF,TGTGCCAGCGGGGAGGGGGGCGCCAAAAACATTCAGTACTTC
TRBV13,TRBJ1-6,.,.,CASSPGSSPLHF,TGTGCCAGCAGCCCTGGGAGTTCACCCCTCCACTTT
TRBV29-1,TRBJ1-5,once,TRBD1,CSVGGTDGQPQHF,TGCAGCGTTGGTGGGACAGACGGTCAGCCCCAGCATTTT
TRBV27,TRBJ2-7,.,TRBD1,CASSSTGVYEQYF,TGTGCCAGCAGCTCGACAGGGGTCTACGAGCAGTACTTC
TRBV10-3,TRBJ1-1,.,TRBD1,CAINKGQANTEAFF,TGTGCCATCAACAAGGGACAGGCGAACACTGAAGCTTTCTTT
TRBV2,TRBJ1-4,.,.,CASSEGNRSGKLFF,TGTGCCAGCAGTGAGGGAAACCGAAGCGGAAAACTGTTTTTT
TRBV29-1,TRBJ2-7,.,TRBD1,CSVYGTVGEQYF,TGCAGCGTTTATGGGACAGTTGGCGAGCAGTACTTC
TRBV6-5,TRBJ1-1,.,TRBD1,CATGDRAPMNTEAFF,TGTGCCACCGGAGACAGGGCCCCTATGAACACTGAAGCTTTCTTT
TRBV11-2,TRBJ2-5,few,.,CASSLNGRGETQYF,TGTGCCAGCAGCTTAAATGGGAGGGGGGAGACCCAGTACTTC
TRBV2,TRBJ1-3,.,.,CASGRDSGNTIYF,TGTGCCAGCGGAAGAGACAGTGGAAACACCATATATTTT
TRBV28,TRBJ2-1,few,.,CASISGMGLSSYNEQFF,TGTGCCAGCATCTCAGGGATGGGTCTGAGCTCCTACAATGAGCAGTTCTTC
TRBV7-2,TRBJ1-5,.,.,CASSSLGGNQPQHF,TGTGCCAGCAGCTCCCTAGGGGGCAATCAGCCCCAGCATTTT
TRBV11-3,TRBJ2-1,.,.,CASSDRRDNEQFF,TGTGCCAGCAGCGATAGACGGGACAATGAGCAGTTCTTC
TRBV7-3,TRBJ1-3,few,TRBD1,CASSLQPGQGAGNTIYF,TGTGCCAGCAGCTTACAACCGGGACAGGGGGCTGGAAACACCATATATTTT
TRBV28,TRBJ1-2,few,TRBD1,CASITGAGYGYTF,TGTGCCAGCATCACAGGGGCTGGCTATGGCTACACCTTC
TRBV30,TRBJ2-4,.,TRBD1,CAATGTGGLAKNIQYF,TGTGCCGCCACCGGGACAGGGGGATTGGCCAAAAACATTCAGTACTTC
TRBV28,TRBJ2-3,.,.,CASSFLQGTDTQYF,TGTGCCAGCAGTTTTCTTCAGGGCACAGATACGCAGTATTTT
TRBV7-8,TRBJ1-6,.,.,CASSLGQVGNSPLHF,TGTGCCAGCAGCTTAGGGCAGGTTGGGAATTCACCCCTCCACTTT
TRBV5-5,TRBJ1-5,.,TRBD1,CASSRPDRGINQPQHF,TGTGCCAGCAGTCGACCGGACAGGGGGATCAATCAGCCCCAGCATTTT
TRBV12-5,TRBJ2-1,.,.,CASASGTRNNEQFF,TGTGCTAGTGCCTCCGGGACAAGGAACAATGAGCAGTTCTTC
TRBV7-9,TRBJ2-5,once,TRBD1,CASSWTGGAGETQYF,TGTGCCAGCAGCTGGACAGGGGGCGCAGGGGAGACCCAGTACTTC
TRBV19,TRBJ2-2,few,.,CASSILGRAAGELFF,TGTGCCAGTAGTATATTGGGCAGGGCGGCCGGGGAGCTGTTTTTT
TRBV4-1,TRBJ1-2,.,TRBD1,CASSQGTDSNYGYTF,TGCGCCAGCAGCCAGGGGACAGATAGTAACTATGGCTACACCTTC